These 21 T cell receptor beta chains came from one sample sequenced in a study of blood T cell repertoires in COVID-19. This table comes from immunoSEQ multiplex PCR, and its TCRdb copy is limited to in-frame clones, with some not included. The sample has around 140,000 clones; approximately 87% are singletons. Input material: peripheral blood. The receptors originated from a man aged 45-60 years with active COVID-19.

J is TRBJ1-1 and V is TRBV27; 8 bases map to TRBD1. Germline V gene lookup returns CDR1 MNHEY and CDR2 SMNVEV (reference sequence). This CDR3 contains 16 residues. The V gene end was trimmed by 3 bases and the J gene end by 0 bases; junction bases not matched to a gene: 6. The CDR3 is CASSFDRGSMNTEAFF. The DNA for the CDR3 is TGTGCCAGCAGTTTCGACAGGGGTTCCATGAACACTGAAGCTTTCTTT.

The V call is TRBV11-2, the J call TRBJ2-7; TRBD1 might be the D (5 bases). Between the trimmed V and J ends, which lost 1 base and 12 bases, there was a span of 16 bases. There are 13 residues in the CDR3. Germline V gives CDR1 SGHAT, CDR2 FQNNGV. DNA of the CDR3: TGTGCCAGCAGCTTAGTCCGACAGAAAAGGGCGTACTTC. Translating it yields CASSLVRQKRAYF.

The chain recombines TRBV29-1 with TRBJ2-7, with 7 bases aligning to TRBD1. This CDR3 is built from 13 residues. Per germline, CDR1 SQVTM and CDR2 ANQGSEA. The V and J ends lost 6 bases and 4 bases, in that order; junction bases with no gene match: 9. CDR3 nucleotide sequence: TGCAGCGTGGCTGGGACAGTTACTTACGAGCAGTACTTC. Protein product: CSVAGTVTYEQYF.

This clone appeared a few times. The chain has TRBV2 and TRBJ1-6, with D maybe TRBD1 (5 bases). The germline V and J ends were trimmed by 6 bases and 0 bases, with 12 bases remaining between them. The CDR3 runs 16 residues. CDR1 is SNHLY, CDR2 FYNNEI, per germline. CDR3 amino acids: CASRPEQGSYNSPLHF. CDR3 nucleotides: TGTGCCAGCAGGCCCGAGCAGGGCTCCTATAATTCACCCCTCCACTTT.

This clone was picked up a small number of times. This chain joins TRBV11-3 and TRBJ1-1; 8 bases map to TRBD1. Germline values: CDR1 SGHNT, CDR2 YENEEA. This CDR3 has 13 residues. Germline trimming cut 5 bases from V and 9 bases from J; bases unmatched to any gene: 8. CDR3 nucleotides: TGTGCCAGCAGCCCGGGACAGGTCGCTAAAGCTTTCTTT. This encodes CASSPGQVAKAFF.

CDR3 sequence: CASSLTGLGSPLHF. The CDR3 DNA reads as TGTGCCAGCAGCCTAACAGGGTTGGGGTCACCCCTCCACTTT. The chain has TRBV27 and TRBJ1-6, with TRBD1 as a possible D gene (6 bases). Germline CDR1 MNHEY, CDR2 SMNVEV (reference sequence). The germline V and J ends were trimmed by 6 bases and 10 bases, with 16 bases remaining between them. The CDR3 is made up of 14 amino acids.

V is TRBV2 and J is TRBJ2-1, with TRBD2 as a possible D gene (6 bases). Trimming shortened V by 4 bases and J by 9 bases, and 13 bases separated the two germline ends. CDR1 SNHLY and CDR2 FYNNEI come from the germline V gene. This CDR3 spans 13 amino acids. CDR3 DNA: TGTGCCAGCAGTGTCCCTAGCGCTGGTGAGCAGTTCTTC. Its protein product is CASSVPSAGEQFF.

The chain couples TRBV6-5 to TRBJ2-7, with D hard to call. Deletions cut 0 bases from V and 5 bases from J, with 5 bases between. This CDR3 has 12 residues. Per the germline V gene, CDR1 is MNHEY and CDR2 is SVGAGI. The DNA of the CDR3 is TGTGCCAGCAGTTACTCGAGGCACGAGCAGTACTTC. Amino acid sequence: CASSYSRHEQYF.

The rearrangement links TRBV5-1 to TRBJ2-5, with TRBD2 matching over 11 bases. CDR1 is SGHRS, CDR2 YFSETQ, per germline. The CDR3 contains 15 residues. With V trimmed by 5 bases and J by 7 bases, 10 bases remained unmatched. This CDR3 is CASRQERLAGWTQYF. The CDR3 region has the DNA TGCGCCAGCAGACAAGAAAGACTAGCGGGGTGGACCCAGTACTTC.

The CDR3 spells CASTNHRPGTGINGYTF. The CDR3 DNA reads TGTGCCAGCACCAATCACCGTCCCGGGACAGGGATAAACGGCTACACCTTC. The J gene is TRBJ1-2, the V gene TRBV28; 9 bases agree with TRBD1. After removal of 7 bases from V and 8 bases from J, the junction contained 20 bases not matched to a gene. The CDR3 runs to 17 residues. Germline loops: CDR1 MDHEN, CDR2 SYDVKM.

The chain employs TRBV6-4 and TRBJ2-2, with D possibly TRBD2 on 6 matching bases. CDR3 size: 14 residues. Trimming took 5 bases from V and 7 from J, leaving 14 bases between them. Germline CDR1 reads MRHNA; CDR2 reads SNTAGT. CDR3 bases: TGTGCCAGCAGTCCCGGGACTTTTCGCGGGGAGCTGTTTTTT. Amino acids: CASSPGTFRGELFF.

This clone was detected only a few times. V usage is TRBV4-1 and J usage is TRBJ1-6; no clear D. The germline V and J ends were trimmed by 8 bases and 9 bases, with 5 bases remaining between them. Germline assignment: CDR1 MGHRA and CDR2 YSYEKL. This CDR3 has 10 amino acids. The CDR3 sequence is CASGLSPLHF. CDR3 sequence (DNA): TGCGCCAGCGGGCTTTCACCCCTCCACTTT.

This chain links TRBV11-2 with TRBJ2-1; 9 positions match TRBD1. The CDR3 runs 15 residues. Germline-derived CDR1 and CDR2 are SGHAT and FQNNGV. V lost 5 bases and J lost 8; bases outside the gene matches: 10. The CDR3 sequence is CASSRLTGQGDEQFF. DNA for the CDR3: TGTGCCAGCAGCAGACTAACGGGACAGGGCGATGAGCAGTTCTTC.

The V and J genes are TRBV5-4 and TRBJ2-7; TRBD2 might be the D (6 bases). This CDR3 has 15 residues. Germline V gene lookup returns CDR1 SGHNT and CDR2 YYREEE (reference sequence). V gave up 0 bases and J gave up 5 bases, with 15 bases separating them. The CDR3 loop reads CASSLGQVPGDEQYF. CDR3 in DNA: TGTGCCAGCAGCTTGGGTCAGGTGCCGGGGGACGAGCAGTACTTC.

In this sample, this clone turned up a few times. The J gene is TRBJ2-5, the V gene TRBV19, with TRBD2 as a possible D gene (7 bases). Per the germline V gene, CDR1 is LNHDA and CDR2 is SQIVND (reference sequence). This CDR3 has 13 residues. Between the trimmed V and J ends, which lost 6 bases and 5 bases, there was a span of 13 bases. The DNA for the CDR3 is TGTGCCAGTAGCATGGGGGGGCTCGAGACCCAGTACTTC. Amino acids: CASSMGGLETQYF.

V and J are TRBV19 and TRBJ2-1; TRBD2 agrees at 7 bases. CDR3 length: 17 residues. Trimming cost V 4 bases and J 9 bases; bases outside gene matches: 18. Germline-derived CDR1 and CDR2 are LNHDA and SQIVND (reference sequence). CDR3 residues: CASSTRRTRSSVGEQFF. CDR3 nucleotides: TGTGCCAGTAGTACTCGGCGGACTAGGTCTTCGGTTGGTGAGCAGTTCTTC.

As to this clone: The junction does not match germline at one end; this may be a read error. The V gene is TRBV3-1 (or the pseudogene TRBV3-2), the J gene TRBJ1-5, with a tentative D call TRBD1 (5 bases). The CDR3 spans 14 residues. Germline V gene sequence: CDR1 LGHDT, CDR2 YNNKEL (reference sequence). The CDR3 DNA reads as TGTGCCAGCAGCCAAGGGCAGGGCTACCAGCCCCGGCATTTT. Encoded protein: CASSQGQGYQPRHF.

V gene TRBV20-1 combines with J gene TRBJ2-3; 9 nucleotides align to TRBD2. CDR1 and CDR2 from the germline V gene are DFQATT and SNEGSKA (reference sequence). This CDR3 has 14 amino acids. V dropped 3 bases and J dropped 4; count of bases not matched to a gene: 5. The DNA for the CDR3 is TGCAGTGCTAGTAGCGGGGGTGGATCAGATACGCAGTATTTT. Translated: CSASSGGGSDTQYF.

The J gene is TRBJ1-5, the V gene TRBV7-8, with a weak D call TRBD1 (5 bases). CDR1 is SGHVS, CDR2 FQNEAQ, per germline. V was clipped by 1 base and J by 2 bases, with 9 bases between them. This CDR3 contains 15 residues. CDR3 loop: CASSLVGRGNQPQHF. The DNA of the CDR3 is TGTGCCAGCAGCTTAGTGGGCAGGGGCAATCAGCCCCAGCATTTT.

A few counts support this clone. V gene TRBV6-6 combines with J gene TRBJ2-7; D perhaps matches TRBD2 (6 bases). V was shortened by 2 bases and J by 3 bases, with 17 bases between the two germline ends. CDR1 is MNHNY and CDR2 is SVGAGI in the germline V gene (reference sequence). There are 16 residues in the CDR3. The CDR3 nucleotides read TGTGCCAGCAGTTACAGGGACTTCCGTGGGATCTACGAGCAGTACTTC. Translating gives CASSYRDFRGIYEQYF.

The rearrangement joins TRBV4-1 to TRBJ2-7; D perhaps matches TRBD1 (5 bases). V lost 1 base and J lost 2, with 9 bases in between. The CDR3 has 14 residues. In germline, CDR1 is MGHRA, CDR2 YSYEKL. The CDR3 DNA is TGCGCCAGCAGCCAAGTGGGCAGGGCCTACGAGCAGTACTTC. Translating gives CASSQVGRAYEQYF.